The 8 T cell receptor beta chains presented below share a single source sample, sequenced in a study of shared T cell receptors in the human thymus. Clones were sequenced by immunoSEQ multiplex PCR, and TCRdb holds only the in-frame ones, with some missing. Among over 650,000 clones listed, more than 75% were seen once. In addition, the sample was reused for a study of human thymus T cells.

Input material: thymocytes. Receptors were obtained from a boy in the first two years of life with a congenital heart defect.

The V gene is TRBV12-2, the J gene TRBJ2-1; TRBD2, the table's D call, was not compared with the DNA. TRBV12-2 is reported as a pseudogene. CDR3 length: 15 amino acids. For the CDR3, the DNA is TGTGCAAGTCGCTTTGGGGAGGAGGGATGGGATGAGCAGTTCTTC. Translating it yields CASRFGEEGWDEQFF.

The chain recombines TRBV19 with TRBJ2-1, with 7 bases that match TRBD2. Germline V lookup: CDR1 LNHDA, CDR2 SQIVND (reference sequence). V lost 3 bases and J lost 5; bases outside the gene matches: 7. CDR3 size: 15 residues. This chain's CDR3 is CASSIAASGHNEQFF. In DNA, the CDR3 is TGTGCCAGTAGTATTGCGGCTAGCGGACACAATGAGCAGTTCTTC.

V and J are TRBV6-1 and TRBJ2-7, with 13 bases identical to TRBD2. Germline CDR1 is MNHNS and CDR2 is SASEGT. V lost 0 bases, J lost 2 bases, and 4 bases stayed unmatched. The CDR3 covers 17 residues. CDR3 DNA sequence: TGTGCCAGCAGTGAAGCCGGACTAGCGGGGGCTCCCTACGAGCAGTACTTC. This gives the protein CASSEAGLAGAPYEQYF.

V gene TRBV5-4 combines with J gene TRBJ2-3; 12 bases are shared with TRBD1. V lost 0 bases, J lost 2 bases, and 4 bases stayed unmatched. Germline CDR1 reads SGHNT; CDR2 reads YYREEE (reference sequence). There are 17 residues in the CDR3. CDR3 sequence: CASSLGDRGLHTDTQYF. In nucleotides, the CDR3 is TGTGCCAGCAGCTTGGGGGACAGGGGGCTCCACACAGATACGCAGTATTTT.

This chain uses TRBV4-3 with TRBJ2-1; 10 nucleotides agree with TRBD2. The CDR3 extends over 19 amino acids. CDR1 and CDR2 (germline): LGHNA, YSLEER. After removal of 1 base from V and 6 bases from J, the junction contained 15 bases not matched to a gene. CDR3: CASSQGGTSETPARNEQFF. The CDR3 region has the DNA TGCGCCAGCAGCCAAGGCGGGACTAGCGAAACCCCGGCTCGCAATGAGCAGTTCTTC.

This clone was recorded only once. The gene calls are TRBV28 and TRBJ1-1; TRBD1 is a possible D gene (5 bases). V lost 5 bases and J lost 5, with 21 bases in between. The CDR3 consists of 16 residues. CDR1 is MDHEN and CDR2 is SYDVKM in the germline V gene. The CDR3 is CASSPRWGSIGTEAFF. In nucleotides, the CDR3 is TGTGCCAGCAGTCCTCGATGGGGCTCGATTGGGACTGAAGCTTTCTTT.

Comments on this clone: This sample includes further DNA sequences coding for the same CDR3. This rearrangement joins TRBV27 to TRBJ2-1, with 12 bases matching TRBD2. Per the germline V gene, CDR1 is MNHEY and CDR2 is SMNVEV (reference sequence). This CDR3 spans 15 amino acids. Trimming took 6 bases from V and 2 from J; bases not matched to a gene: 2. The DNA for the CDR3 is TGTGCCAGCAGCCTAGCGGGAGGGCCCTACAATGAGCAGTTCTTC. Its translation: CASSLAGGPYNEQFF.

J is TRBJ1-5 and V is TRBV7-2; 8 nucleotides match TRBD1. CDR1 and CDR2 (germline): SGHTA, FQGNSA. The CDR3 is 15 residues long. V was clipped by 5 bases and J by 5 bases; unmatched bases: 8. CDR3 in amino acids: CASSPDDRGHQPQHF. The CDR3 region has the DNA TGTGCCAGCAGCCCAGACGACAGGGGACATCAGCCCCAGCATTTT.